Presented here are 24 T cell receptor beta chains from one specimen sequenced in a study of cytomegalovirus exposure and HLA in healthy donors. The PCR ran on 60 Vbeta and 13 Jbeta primers. TCRdb keeps only in-frame clones here, not all; method: immunoSEQ multiplex PCR. The repertoire has 100,000 to 150,000 clones, over 65% of them found once; the top ten carry more than 3.5%. The sequencing input was PBMCs. All receptors derive from a man in his forties in good health and CMV-seropositive.

As DNA, the CDR3 is TGCAGCGTTGAGCGCCGGCCTCTAGGTAGTGGCTACACCTTC. Protein sequence: CSVERRPLGSGYTF. This chain joins TRBV29-1 and TRBJ1-2, with D unresolved. Germline-derived CDR1 and CDR2 are SQVTM and ANQGSEA. CDR3 length: 14 residues. V was pared by 3 bases and J by 7 bases, with 18 bases between.

The chain combines TRBV6-5 with TRBJ1-2; D call uncertain. Germline V gene data show CDR1 as MNHEY and CDR2 as SVGAGI. The CDR3 has 13 residues. V gave up 6 bases and J gave up 2 bases, with 10 bases separating them. CDR3 protein: CASRNGENYGYTF. The CDR3 DNA follows: TGTGCCAGCAGAAACGGGGAGAACTATGGCTACACCTTC.

This chain links TRBV27 with TRBJ2-7; 10 bases are a match to TRBD1. Unmatched junction bases numbered 8, after V lost 10 bases and J lost 2 bases. Per the germline V gene, CDR1 is MNHEY and CDR2 is SMNVEV (reference sequence). The CDR3 is made up of 14 amino acids. The CDR3 protein is CAILGQGLPYEQYF. CDR3 nucleotide sequence: TGTGCCATCCTGGGACAGGGGCTCCCCTACGAGCAGTACTTC.

The chain employs TRBV18 and TRBJ1-5; 10 nucleotides line up with TRBD1. Looked up from germline, CDR1 is KGHSH and CDR2 is LQKENI. The J segment lost 1 base and the V segment lost 4 bases, leaving 1 base of the junction unmatched. CDR3 length: 15 amino acids. This CDR3 is CASSQDRGSNQPQHF. The CDR3 region has the DNA TGTGCCAGCTCACAGGACAGGGGGAGCAATCAGCCCCAGCATTTT.

The chain carries TRBV5-4 and TRBJ2-5; 7 bases fit TRBD1. Germline V gene data show CDR1 as SGHNT and CDR2 as YYREEE (reference sequence). This CDR3 region has 14 residues. Unmatched junction bases numbered 6, after V lost 3 bases and J lost 4 bases. As DNA, the CDR3 is TGTGCCAGCAGCTCAGGACAGGAACGAGAGACCCAGTACTTC. Amino acids: CASSSGQERETQYF.

This chain links TRBV2 with TRBJ2-3, with D maybe TRBD1 (5 bases). The V end lost 7 bases, the J end lost 8 bases, and 13 bases lay between the germline ends. The CDR3 length is 12 residues. The V gene's germline CDR1 is SNHLY and CDR2 FYNNEI. The DNA for the CDR3 is TGTGCCAGCAAGGGGTCTTACTCTACGCAGTATTTT. It yields the protein CASKGSYSTQYF.

The genes are TRBV7-2 and TRBJ1-2; TRBD1 matches at 7 bases. Per germline, CDR1 SGHTA and CDR2 FQGNSA. Germline trimming cut 3 bases from V and 6 bases from J; bases unmatched to any gene: 13. This CDR3 spans 16 amino acids. CDR3 region: CASSFFPPGQQNGYTF. CDR3 bases: TGTGCCAGCAGCTTTTTCCCGCCGGGACAGCAAAATGGCTACACCTTC.

The genes are TRBV6-5 and TRBJ1-5; 7 bases are shared with TRBD1. Unmatched junction bases numbered 8, after V lost 5 bases and J lost 4 bases. Germline CDR1 MNHEY, CDR2 SVGAGI. This CDR3 contains 15 residues. CDR3 sequence (DNA): TGTGCCAGCAGTCCCGGGACAGTCTGGAATCAGCCCCAGCATTTT. The encoded protein is CASSPGTVWNQPQHF.

The rearrangement uses TRBV9 and TRBJ2-1, with 12 bases lining up with TRBD2. CDR3 length: 15 amino acids. Unmatched junction bases numbered 3, after V lost 3 bases and J lost 5 bases. The germline CDR1 and CDR2 sequences are SGDLS and YYNGEE. CDR3 sequence: CASSGLAGVHNEQFF. DNA for the CDR3: TGTGCCAGCAGCGGACTAGCGGGAGTCCACAATGAGCAGTTCTTC.

The rearrangement uses TRBV9 and TRBJ2-6; D unclear. Germline loops: CDR1 SGDLS, CDR2 YYNGEE. The V end lost 0 bases, the J end lost 0 bases, and 13 bases lay between the germline ends. The CDR3 totals 18 residues. The CDR3 reads CASSVEPRLSSGANVLTF. Written as DNA, the CDR3 is TGTGCCAGCAGCGTAGAGCCGAGGCTTAGCTCTGGGGCCAACGTCCTGACTTTC. The variable domain in full, with the rest retrieved from reference TRBV9 and TRBJ2-6, is DSGVTQTPKHLITATGQRVTLRCSPRSGDLSVYWYQQSLDQGLQFLIQYYNGEERAKGNILERFSAQQFPDLHSELNLSSLELGDSALYFCASSVEPRLSSGANVLTFGAGSRLTVL.

The chain couples TRBV5-6 to TRBJ2-5; 9 bases agree with TRBD1. The CDR3 runs 15 residues. V shed 3 bases, J shed 5 bases, and the junction held 8 bases outside the gene matches. Germline V CDR1 and CDR2: SGHDT, YYEEEE. The CDR3 spells CASSSQGAVYETQYF. The CDR3 bases are TGTGCCAGCAGCTCACAGGGGGCGGTATATGAGACCCAGTACTTC.

A single count supports this clone. The rearrangement uses TRBV7-2 and TRBJ2-3; D unclear. The V gene's germline CDR1 is SGHTA and CDR2 FQGNSA. The CDR3 loop spans 15 amino acids. With 4 bases removed from V and 0 bases from J, the gap between germline ends came to 11 bases. The CDR3 is CASSSRIPSTDTQYF. CDR3 bases: TGTGCCAGCAGCTCGAGAATCCCTAGCACAGATACGCAGTATTTT.

This clone was counted between two and nine times. V is TRBV19 and J is TRBJ2-6; D is unclear. Germline assignment: CDR1 LNHDA and CDR2 SQIVND (reference sequence). Deletions cut 6 bases from V and 1 base from J, with 4 bases between. The CDR3 has 13 residues. CDR3 nucleotide sequence: TGTGCCAGTAGCCCATCTGGGGCCAACGTCCTGACTTTC. The encoded protein is CASSPSGANVLTF.

The chain joins TRBV6-1 to TRBJ1-5; D gene ambiguous. Germline V lookup: CDR1 MNHNS, CDR2 SASEGT. The CDR3 has 13 residues. V lost 2 bases and J 15 bases, leaving 17 bases between the germline ends. CDR3 protein: CASSESRAGWWHF. The CDR3 nucleotides are TGTGCCAGCAGTGAATCGAGGGCGGGTTGGTGGCATTTT.

The chain links TRBV30 to TRBJ2-5; the D gene is possibly TRBD1 (6 bases). The DNA matches TRBJ2-7 better at its end, which makes the J call doubtful. Germline loops: CDR1 GTSNPN, CDR2 SVGIG (reference sequence). The CDR3 length is 14 residues. The CDR3 DNA follows: TGTGCCTGGAGTGCATGGGACAATAACTACGAGCAGTACTTC. Its translation is CAWSAWDNNYEQYF.

The chain couples TRBV28 to TRBJ1-2, with a tentative D call TRBD1 (5 bases). Germline V gene lookup returns CDR1 MDHEN and CDR2 SYDVKM. V shed 6 bases and J shed 0 bases, with 11 bases lying between them. This CDR3 comprises 14 residues. The CDR3, as DNA: TGTGCCAGCAGCCATGGAGGGGCTAACTATGGCTACACCTTC. The encoded protein is CASSHGGANYGYTF.

This clone came up a few times. The chain employs TRBV5-4 and TRBJ2-7, with 11 bases aligning to TRBD2. V lost 4 bases, J lost 1 base, and 4 bases stayed unmatched. Germline CDR1 SGHNT, CDR2 YYREEE (reference sequence). This CDR3 contains 15 residues. The CDR3 is CASSRLAGRSYEQYF. The DNA of the CDR3 is TGTGCCAGCAGCCGACTAGCGGGAAGGTCCTACGAGCAGTACTTC. The full variable domain, its missing parts supplied by reference TRBV5-4 and TRBJ2-7, is ETGVTQSPTHLIKTRGQQVTLRCSSQSGHNTVSWYQQALGQGPQFIFQYYREEENGRGNFPPRFSGLQFPNYSSELNVNALELDDSALYLCASSRLAGRSYEQYFGPGTRLTVT.

V is TRBV27 and J is TRBJ2-1, with D perhaps TRBD1 (6 bases). Per the germline V gene, CDR1 is MNHEY and CDR2 is SMNVEV (reference sequence). The germline V and J ends were trimmed by 3 bases and 6 bases, with 15 bases remaining between them. CDR3 length: 15 residues. The CDR3 nucleotides are TGTGCCAGCAGTTTGTCGGTTCCCAGGGGCAATGAGCAGTTCTTC. This gives the protein CASSLSVPRGNEQFF.

This clone was detected only a few times. V is TRBV4-3 and J is TRBJ1-5; no firm D call. This CDR3 contains 14 residues. Germline CDR1 LGHNA, CDR2 YSLEER. The germline V and J ends were trimmed by 4 bases and 7 bases, with 14 bases remaining between them. CDR3 DNA: TGCGCCAGCAGCCCCTCCTGGGTCGGGCAGCCCCAGCATTTT. The encoded protein is CASSPSWVGQPQHF.

The chain joins TRBV19 to TRBJ1-5, with 11 bases that match TRBD1. Trimming at V came to 5 bases and at J to 8 bases, leaving 8 bases not matched to a gene. Germline CDR1 reads LNHDA; CDR2 reads SQIVND (reference sequence). The CDR3 is 15 amino acids. The CDR3 region has the DNA TGTGCCAGTAGTTTTGGGACAGGGGGAGGGGAGCCCCAGCATTTT. Its protein is CASSFGTGGGEPQHF.

This sequence joins TRBV2 and TRBJ1-5; possible D gene TRBD1, 6 bases. V lost 3 bases, J lost 2 bases, and 11 bases lay in between. The CDR3 covers 15 residues. Germline V gives CDR1 SNHLY, CDR2 FYNNEI. CDR3 protein: CASSDRGAGNQPQHF. Written as DNA, the CDR3 is TGTGCCAGCAGTGATCGGGGGGCGGGCAATCAGCCCCAGCATTTT.

This clone has more than one count but fewer than ten. This CDR3 is also generated by other DNA sequences in the sample. J is TRBJ1-1 and V is TRBV19; D possibly corresponds to TRBD1 (5 bases). The CDR3 length is 13 residues. Germline V CDR1 and CDR2: LNHDA, SQIVND (reference sequence). V was clipped by 4 bases and J by 1 base, with 7 bases between them. The CDR3 here is CASSTTGNTEAFF. CDR3 coding DNA: TGTGCCAGTAGTACCACAGGGAACACTGAAGCTTTCTTT.

The chain recombines TRBV19 with TRBJ2-7; maybe TRBD1 (5 bases). CDR1 is LNHDA, CDR2 SQIVND, per germline (reference sequence). This CDR3 has 13 residues. V lost 3 bases and J lost 4, with 10 bases in between. The DNA of the CDR3 is TGTGCCAGTAGTATCTCCAGGGCATACGAGCAGTACTTC. It encodes CASSISRAYEQYF.

This chain links TRBV19 with TRBJ1-1; D unresolved. The germline V and J ends were trimmed by 6 bases and 4 bases, with 6 bases remaining between them. Looked up from germline, CDR1 is LNHDA and CDR2 is SQIVND (reference sequence). There are 11 residues in the CDR3. CDR3 DNA: TGTGCCAGTAGACGGTCCACTGAAGCTTTCTTT. Its protein is CASRRSTEAFF.